The entry that follows covers one T cell receptor (beta chain) sequence. This specimen belongs to a study of OX40 agonist ivuxolimab in advanced cancers. Across the whole study: Every patient in dose escalation had hepatocellular carcinoma, melanoma, renal cell or head and neck cancer.

CDR3 size: 12 residues. V was clipped by 2 bases and J by 7 bases; unmatched bases: 2. Germline V gene data show CDR1 as SGHKS and CDR2 as YYEKEE (reference sequence). Here immunoSEQ multiplex PCR was the method, and the copy in TCRdb shows in-frame clones only, minus some. This table has 50,000 or so clones, 65% to 90% appearing once. The chain is built from TRBV5-5 and TRBJ1-2; 7 bases are shared with TRBD1. This specimen was CD4+ or CD8+ T cells sorted from blood, taken in a trial of the OX40 agonist ivuxolimab. The clonotype comes from an adult with an advanced solid tumor such as melanoma, head and neck, liver or kidney cancer. The chain's CDR3 is CASSFQGGGYTF. CDR3 DNA: TGTGCCAGCAGCTTTCAGGGGGGTGGCTACACCTTC.